The source of this T cell receptor (beta chain) is a study of cytomegalovirus exposure and HLA in healthy donors. Worth noting for this clone: Its antigen is still unknown.

The CDR3 consists of 13 residues. Germline loops: CDR1 MNHEY, CDR2 SVGAGI. After removal of 10 bases from V and 4 bases from J, the junction contained 7 bases not matched to a gene. Study results and limitations: HLA allele associations emerged for around 16,000 TCR beta sequences in a later analysis, at 0.05 false discovery rate.

PCR employed 60 Vbeta and 13 Jbeta primers. TCRdb's table, derived via immunoSEQ multiplex PCR, lists solely in-frame clones and lacks some. The table has 150,000 to 200,000 clones, roughly 80% seen once. Source material: PBMCs. V is TRBV6-5 and J is TRBJ1-2; 9 bases are shared with TRBD1. The sequence was obtained from a woman between 25 and 40 years old in good health and CMV-seropositive. As DNA, the CDR3 is TGTGCCACAGGACAGGGGAAGATCTATGGCTACACCTTC. This translates into CATGQGKIYGYTF.